Sequencing of this T cell receptor (beta chain) was carried out in a study of blood T cells in healthy people across ages. A few counts support this clonotype. Its antigen remains unknown. This CDR3 spans 17 amino acids. Germline V gives CDR1 KGHSH, CDR2 LQKENI. J lost 2 bases, V lost 0 bases, and 6 bases had no gene match. Alongside a J-beta primer mix, a sample-barcoded 5' primer served in a second PCR lasting roughly 6 to 12 cycles. One entry per CDR3 protein results from TCRdb running MiXCR on the 5' RACE reads. The sample has 550,000 to 750,000 distinct CDR3 sequences, around 20% seen once. General study results and limits: Fewer expanded clones and more diversity marked long-lived versus aged donors.

The sequence was obtained from a man in his sixties or seventies in good health. The sequencing input was blood. The chain employs TRBV18 and TRBJ2-3; 9 bases fit TRBD2. This CDR3 is CASSPPALAGTTDTQYF. The CDR3 DNA reads as TGTGCCAGCTCACCACCCGCGCTAGCGGGAACCACAGATACGCAGTATTTT.